This T cell receptor beta chain was recorded in a study of cytomegalovirus exposure and HLA in healthy donors listed by TCRdb under 2017. Study-level background: In an earlier analysis of approximately 500 of the donors, roughly 300 Gb of sequence data and some 100 million unique TCR beta sequences from about 179 million T cells were reported. HLA typing included class I and class II loci at four-digit resolution. The study combined high-throughput TCR immunosequencing, statistical association of individual TCRs with disease status, and machine learning to predict cytomegalovirus infection status. Genome-wide SNP genotypes for about 55% of the 666 donors were used in a later genetic analysis, which treated that subset as a discovery cohort. The genetic ancestry cluster associated with self-reported Caucasian donors included around four fifths of the approximately 410 genotyped donors. All discovery cohort repertoires had been generated on a single sequencing platform. A later analysis re-examined previously published TCR beta repertoires from just over 650 donors and added high-resolution HLA genotyping to investigate patterns of TCR occurrence. An early release covering about 600 HLA-typed donors comprised 250 to 350 gigabases of sequencing data and approximately 80 million unique TCR sequences. Several DR-DQ haplotypes were treated as single units for association and clustering because of strong linkage in the cohort. The later analysis used no new phenotypic data to find candidate immune exposures, relying instead on TCR beta sequences and their occurrence across donors. Among roughly 400 genotyped donors of the cohort, an average of approximately 240,000 unique TCR beta nucleotide sequences was sequenced per donor, of which about 18% were non-productive. The study aimed to test whether signatures of past pathogen exposure could be identified by cataloging public T cell receptors. An earlier analysis of fewer than 700 of the donors applied high-throughput TCR beta sequencing to assess whether each TCR beta V gene segment acted as functional or pseudogenic. Donor age, sex, ethnicity and CMV serostatus were compiled alongside the repertoire data. Along with the roughly 670-subject first cohort, a separate validation cohort of approximately 110 different subjects was used. Typing coverage differed by locus: A, B, C, DRB1 and DQB1 were typed in roughly 620-640 donors, DQA1 in 500 to 550, DPA1 in around 600, and DPB1 in 450 to 480. The T cell repertoires of under 750 subjects were profiled by immunosequencing and related to cytomegalovirus serostatus. General conclusions and limits of the study: In vitro tests confirmed that a few of the cytomegalovirus-associated TCR beta chains recognize cytomegalovirus antigens. Compared with the approximately 720-donor mean, donors in an Asian-associated ancestry cluster had fewer N-insertions in productive TCRs, according to a later genetic analysis. Because counts were too low, 15 or so rarely observed V segments, including chromosome 9 orphons, were excluded from the earlier analysis of roughly 580 of the donors. In an earlier analysis of 587 of the donors, most TCR beta V segments were observed in productive rearrangements about 90% or about 30% of the time, broadly matching IMGT annotations. According to a later analysis, most CMV-associated TCR beta chains appeared to be HLA-restricted, and the HLA associations seemed to be driven largely by CMV exposure. According to a later analysis, TCR association rates differed among HLA loci, with DRB1 alleles showing the most associated TCRs and HLA-C alleles showing the fewest. Linkage disequilibrium might explain the correlated functional status among segregating V segments, but an unknown experimental factor could not be ruled out. A total of around 150 TCR beta chains were listed by the study as associated with cytomegalovirus. It was suggested by the authors that the approach could potentially be generalized to other disease states and immunological phenotypes. The only immune exposure information available for the cohort was CMV serostatus. A cluster of highly shared sequence variants was judged likely to represent a technical artifact of the sequencing pipeline. Most TCR sequences were observed very rarely across donors, whereas some public TCRs were present in many individuals. Compared with equally common non-associated chains, HLA-associated TCR beta chains in a later analysis were more clonally expanded and had lower generation probabilities. A later analysis reported that several top co-occurrence clusters appeared linked to parvovirus B19, influenza, CMV and Epstein-Barr virus. The 87-base-pair reads could not distinguish some IMGT-functional V segments, including TRBV6-2 and TRBV6-3, so those segments were excluded. Only TCR beta chains were sequenced in this cohort, and the absence of alpha or paired-chain data limited detectable features. When HLA alleles, especially DR and DQ, strongly co-occurred, attributing TCR associations to individual alleles was difficult. A later analysis associated about 17,000 TCR beta sequences with specific HLA alleles at a false discovery rate of 0.05. A further reported finding was that TCR beta sequences accurately predicted the HLA-A and HLA-B alleles for most subjects in the first cohort. Sequencing depth was assumed to be roughly uniform across donors in the presence/absence analyses, though that assumption may not hold. In both the original and validation cohorts, the classifier was reported to diagnose cytomegalovirus status with high specificity and sensitivity. HLA typing was unavailable for some donors at each locus, so association tests used only the typed subset. An association between a missense DCLRE1C variant and V-gene and J-gene trimming of TCR beta chains was found in a later genetic analysis and replicated in an independent cohort.

Libraries came from the immunoSEQ multiplex PCR assay. For the multiplex PCR, a mixture combining 60 forward primers for TCR Vbeta segments and 13 reverse primers for TCR Jbeta segments was used. Amplification of the CDR3 region of rearranged TCR beta genes was performed with a multiplex PCR assay on genomic DNA. The amplified TCR beta libraries were sequenced on the Illumina HiSeq System as 87-base-pair reads. In the original analysis: A later analysis tallied around 87 million unique TCR beta chains across the roughly 610 repertoires, and approximately 11 million of those chains were shared by two or more donors. Raw reads were error-corrected and collapsed into unique sequences with a nearest-neighbor algorithm that merged closely related sequences to remove PCR and sequencing errors. Alignment of CDR3 sequences to IMGT reference sequences was used to assign V, D and J gene segments. For a sequence to be retained, at least a six-nucleotide match to both a V gene segment and a J gene segment was required. A rearrangement was called productive if the CDR3 had no stop codons and remained in frame with V and J, and every other rearrangement was called non-productive. CDR3 was defined according to IMGT convention as the region running from the second conserved V-encoded cysteine to the conserved J-encoded phenylalanine. The earlier analysis of 550 to 650 of the donors excluded any sequence lacking an unambiguous match to a single V gene segment. An earlier analysis of roughly 590 of the donors called V segments functional above 56.7% productive rearrangements and segregating when the between-donor standard deviation exceeded 5%. A statistical classification framework was built for diagnosing cytomegalovirus status from the catalog of TCR beta chain sequences. In a later analysis, TCR nucleotide sequences were compared against IMGT/GENE-DB human TR gene sequences so that V and J genes could be assigned. The TCRdist pipeline was used in a later analysis to assign CDR3 sequences and most-parsimonious VDJ recombination scenarios. In a later analysis, each TCR beta chain was defined by its CDR3 amino acid sequence together with its V-gene family, and reads lacking a unique V-gene family were excluded. In a later analysis, 450 to 600 highly shared, low-generation-probability nucleotide sequences were removed to address suspected cross-contamination and a sequencing artifact. A later analysis calculated a clonal expansion index for each public chain from normalized within-repertoire ranks of inferred template counts. In a later analysis, generation probabilities were computed using a VDJ recombination model fitted to out-of-frame rearrangements, and the results were checked against IGoR. In a later analysis, TCR-TCR, TCR-HLA and TCR-CMV co-occurrence was scored with hypergeometric tests, and a repertoire-size bias correction was applied to TCR pairs. To estimate false discovery rates, a later analysis permuted the HLA or CMV assignments 20 times. In a later analysis, co-occurring TCRs were grouped using DBSCAN, with TCRdist sequence similarity added in when clustering inside HLA-allele-positive subsets. Repertoires with fewer than 30,000 or more than 120,000 public chains, plus five repertoires with anomalous nucleotide sharing, were excluded from co-occurrence clustering. The table comes from immuneACCESS by way of TCRdb, which keeps in-frame sequences with V and J called. Part of the clones is missing from these tables; in studies checked, under half for an unresolved V gene and the rest for unknown reasons. Clone size and the V and J calls come from that table; the DNA yielded D and trimming. The sample table shows 100,000 to 150,000 clones, and approximately 8.8% are seen once. The top ten clonotypes cover 5% to 6% of the sample.

Notes on this clone: Its antigen remains unidentified. The input lacks base qualities; no much larger clone sits a single base away.

The cohort consisted of 600 to 750 healthy bone marrow donors. All cohort members were sampled while nominally healthy, although unrecorded immune exposures were likely present. The donor was CMV seronegative and was included in the group of under 450 seronegative cohort members. A peripheral blood sample was collected from each donor, and TCR beta sequencing was performed on peripheral blood mononuclear cells. Genomic DNA extraction from the blood cell samples was performed with the Qiagen DNeasy Blood Extraction Kit. Germline trimming: 4 bases from V, 9 bases from J; junction bases outside gene matches: 8. CDR3 length: 15 amino acids, cysteine to phenylalanine. Of the read, only the CDR3 DNA is kept; its 45 bases are in frame from base 1. The germline V gene encodes CDR1 SGHKS and CDR2 YYEKEE (reference sequence).

Sequencing used PBMCs. This sequence was found in a man aged 35 to 55 in good health and CMV-seronegative. The chain links TRBV5-5 with TRBJ2-2, and TRBD1 aligns with 11 junction nucleotides. The DNA reads as follows: TGTGCCAGCAGCCGGGACAGGGGGTCGGCCAGGGAGCTGTTTTTT. Its coded protein is CASSRDRGSARELFF.